The clone carrying this T cell receptor beta chain was found once. Anyone with autoimmune disease history or systemic immunosuppression was excluded. The record originates from a study of OX40 agonist ivuxolimab in advanced cancers. On the study more broadly: It was ivuxolimab, an agonistic anti-OX40 (CD134) antibody, that patients were treated with.

Produced via immunoSEQ multiplex PCR; TCRdb's table is partial and in-frame only. This table has about 58,000 clones, roughly 80% appearing once. The sequence was obtained from an adult with an advanced solid tumor such as melanoma, head and neck, liver or kidney cancer. The sequenced sample was CD4+ or CD8+ T cells sorted from blood, obtained in a trial of the OX40 agonist ivuxolimab.

DNA of the CDR3: TGTGCCAGCAGTGACTGGAGGAACACTGAAGCTTTCTTT. It is translated as CASSDWRNTEAFF. The chain employs TRBV6-5 and TRBJ1-1; D is unresolved. Germline CDR1 and CDR2: MNHEY and SVGAGI. The CDR3 has 13 residues. Trimming removed 5 bases from V and 1 base from J, with 8 bases in between.